The source of this T cell receptor (beta chain) is a study of human T cells and chemical hapten exposure. Study details: Minor volume differences among pooled libraries chiefly drove per-sample TCR yield variation.

Germline V gene data show CDR1 as GTSNPN and CDR2 as SVGIG (reference sequence). Trimming left V 4 bases short and J 7 bases short, with 11 bases between. There are 12 residues in the CDR3. Findings and caveats of the study: No alteration of TCRs above 1 in 1000 frequency was seen with DPC sensitization.

For the library, individual cDNA molecules each received unique molecular identifiers. Source study methods: Counting gave a median of 95,638 TCRs per sample, with values ranging from about 23,224 to 700,000. TCRdb itself ran the reads through MiXCR, one entry per CDR3 protein. For this entry, the V and J calls and clone size follow TCRdb and not the study's own pipeline. The top ten clones hold approximately 10% of a sample with about 3,100 distinct CDR3 sequences, approximately 45% of them seen once. Regarding this clonotype: Its antigen is still unknown.

Unfractionated whole blood yielded total RNA. The source is a human donor who had alopecia or was a healthy volunteer (not recorded which). Some clones in this sample may be carry-over from other donors' samples. This table probably holds off-target reads from a library built for another chain. Sequenced sample: whole blood. V usage is TRBV30 and J usage is TRBJ1-5, with unresolved D. The CDR3 DNA reads TGTGCCTGGAAGACCCAGAACCAGCCCCAGCATTTT. This codes for CAWKTQNQPQHF.